The entry below describes one TCR beta chain. Its antigen is still unknown. Treatment denoted: some 19 received Ad26.COV2.S at low or high dose, single or two shots; several received placebo; per-sample allocation not given. Repertoires come from day 63 after the first vaccine or placebo injection. This CDR3 contains 16 residues. The J segment lost 3 bases and the V segment lost 4 bases, leaving 11 bases of the junction unmatched. Germline V gives CDR1 SEHNR, CDR2 FQNEAQ (reference sequence). This sample was included in a study of Ad26.COV2.S vaccination and SARS-CoV-2 variants. Notes on the study in general: The analyses of TCR breadth and depth may have understated the size of total T cell responses.

Repertoires were generated with immunoSEQ multiplex PCR, while TCRdb's copy carries only in-frame clones and drops some. The top ten clones hold 1.9% of a sample with more than 300,000 clones, about 86% of them seen once. This receptor was identified in a person aged 18-60 years who received the Ad26.COV2.S COVID-19 vaccine or a placebo. The V gene is TRBV7-9, the J gene TRBJ1-1; 7 bases are shared with TRBD1. The sample consisted of peripheral blood, taken in a trial of Ad26.COV2.S vaccine versus placebo. This chain's CDR3 is CASSSQGGMPYTEAFF. The CDR3 region has the DNA TGTGCCAGCAGCTCCCAGGGGGGCATGCCCTACACTGAAGCTTTCTTT. Together with reference TRBV7-9 and TRBJ1-1, the CDR3 gives the full variable domain: DTGVSQNPRHKITKRGQNVTFRCDPISEHNRLYWYRQTLGQGPEFLTYFQNEAQLEKSRLLSDRFSAERPKGSFSTLEIQRTEQGDSAMYLCASSSQGGMPYTEAFFGQGTRLTVV.